This T cell receptor (beta chain) was sequenced during a study of cytomegalovirus exposure and HLA in healthy donors. There are 16 residues in the CDR3. Trimming pared 1 base from V and 8 bases from J, leaving 16 bases between. CDR1 and CDR2 (germline): SGHRS, YFSETQ. With 60 Vbeta and 13 Jbeta primers, the PCR was carried out. Original handling: Approximately 9.9 million of about 88 million unique TCR beta chains were shared, per a later count. Method: immunoSEQ multiplex PCR; TCRdb's copy keeps in-frame clones and lacks some. That table furnishes V, J and clone size, whereas the DNA furnished D and trimming. The sample consists of around 130,000 clones, around 83% of them appearing once.

Sequences were obtained from PBMCs. This TCR derives from a woman between 18 and 29 years old in good health and CMV-seropositive. The genes are TRBV5-1 and TRBJ1-6; the D is unclear. The CDR3 DNA is TGCGCCAGCAGCTTGAGCATCCTCGGCGGCGATTCACCCCTCCACTTT. Translating gives CASSLSILGGDSPLHF.